This TCR beta chain is drawn from a study of vaccination effects on CD4 cells after COVID-19 (dated by TCRdb to between 2022 and 2023). Regarding the research as a whole: Two doses of either the BNT162b2 or the mRNA-1273 mRNA SARS-CoV-2 vaccine were administered to participants. The study compared SARS-CoV-2 spike-specific CD4+ TCR repertoires before and after mRNA vaccination in COVID-19 convalescent patients and infection-naive vaccine recipients. A total of over nine COVID-19 convalescent patients and a handful of SARS-CoV-2-naive healthy vaccine recipients were included in the full study. Cultures from other donors in the study were sequenced with the Oncomine TCR Beta short-read assay on an Illumina iSeq 100. Broad study findings and their caveats: Among healthy vaccine recipients, nearly all vaccine-induced clones were SARS-CoV-2 mono-reactive, and just 1 of 255 was cross-reactive with common cold coronaviruses. The study was limited by a small number of convalescent patients and lacked early post-infection timepoints. Both infection-induced and vaccine-induced clones contracted markedly at late post-vaccination timepoints, which is consistent with waning T cell responses.

Taken from the germline V gene, the CDR1 and CDR2 loops are KGHSH and LQKENI. The V end loses 4 bases and the J end loses 8 bases, and a stretch of 9 bases separates them. The CDR3 sequence holds 13 residues, the cysteine and phenylalanine included. Just CDR3 DNA is preserved here, 39 bases in frame from base 1. This clone came up a few times. Its antigen specificity is not known. Base qualities are not recorded, but no much larger clone differs from it by a single base. To identify antigen-specific CD4+ T cell clonotypes by their expansion, the ViraFEST assay first stimulated PBMC with viral peptide pools and then applied TCR sequencing. After more than 9 days of culture, CD4+ T cells were isolated with the EasySep CD4+ T cell isolation kit. Negative nucleocapsid antibody results before and after vaccination confirmed that the healthy vaccine recipients had no prior SARS-CoV-2 infection. Each well held over 1.5 million PBMC cultured in IMDM containing about 5.5% human AB serum, 10 IU/ml IL-2 and gentamicin, along with approximately 10 ug/ml peptides. On days 3 and 7, half of the culture medium was replaced with fresh IL-2-containing medium. Unless noted otherwise, every peptide stimulation condition was grown in triplicate wells. Using Ficoll-Paque Plus gradient centrifugation, PBMC were separated from whole blood and then either used fresh or cryopreserved at -140C. The overlapping peptide pools covered the spike proteins of SARS-CoV-2 as well as those of the common cold coronaviruses HCoV-NL63, HCoV-OC43 and HCoV-229E. Genomic DNA was extracted from cultured CD4+ T cells with the QIAamp micro DNA kit.

The library relied on the immunoSEQ multiplex PCR assay. TCR beta CDR3 sequencing was performed on DNA from the cultured, isolated CD4+ T cells. The published analysis was carried out like this. The analysis removed non-productive TCR sequences, trimmed reads to the CDR3 region, and retained only CDR3s that were 7 or more amino acids long. Antigen-specific clonotypes were identified using the MANAFEST web app by comparison of expansion in peptide wells against reference cultures. To be called positive, a clone needed expansion at FDR<0.05 compared with the reference and with all other wells, an odds ratio greater than 5, and a frequency greater than 0.1% in two replicate wells. A clonotype was called cross-reactive if it was significantly expanded both in SARS-CoV-2 spike wells and in at least one common cold coronavirus spike condition. CDR3 similarity was assessed by Levenshtein distance with the stringdist R package, and unrooted trees were built with ape in R 3.6.1. TCRdb re-hosts the immuneACCESS table, in-frame sequences only. Its copies lack some clones; in the studies checked, an unresolved V gene accounts for under half of them, and the cause for the rest is not known. Clone size and V and J calls were adopted from that table, with D and trimming inferred from the DNA. A total of tens of thousands of clones appear in this sample, 68% of them only once. Of the sample, roughly 11% is held by the ten largest clones.

This clonotype was sampled from a human donor who received a COVID-19 vaccine. The specimen was CD4+ T cells from PBMCs cultured with HCoV-NL63 spike peptides, collected before COVID-19 vaccination. This specimen's cell subset or site label, interpreted: HCoV-NL63 spike overlapping peptide pool stimulation. Here the chain combines TRBV18 and TRBJ1-6, with no reliable assignment of the D segment. The nucleotide sequence reads TGTGCCAGCTCACAGGATTCTGATTCACCCCTCCACTTT. This translates into CASSQDSDSPLHF. This CDR3, with the reference TRBV18 and TRBJ1-6 proteins standing in past its ends, gives the full variable domain NAGVMQNPRHLVRRRGQEARLRCSPMKGHSHVYWYRQLPEEGLKFMVYLQKENIIDESGMPKERFSAEFPKEGPSILRIQQVVRGDSAAYFCASSQDSDSPLHFGNGTRLTVT.